These 23 T cell receptor beta chains came from one sample sequenced in a study of beta chain features in type 1 diabetes. Isolated RNA was reverse transcribed in full, so expressed TCRB transcripts were sequenced. Assay used: immunoSEQ multiplex PCR; TCRdb lists only in-frame clones, some missing. The sample yields about 250,000 clones, 12% to 15% seen once. Sequenced input: naive CD4+ T cells from blood. The receptors were sampled from a woman in her thirties or forties in good health.

The chain combines TRBV9 with TRBJ2-3; 9 positions match TRBD2. The CDR3 has 18 residues. The V gene end was trimmed by 0 bases and the J gene end by 0 bases; junction bases not matched to a gene: 8. The germline V gene encodes CDR1 SGDLS and CDR2 YYNGEE. Here the CDR3 reads CASSVGLAGTASTDTQYF. CDR3 DNA sequence: TGTGCCAGCAGCGTAGGGCTAGCGGGGACAGCTAGCACAGATACGCAGTATTTT.

This clone was counted a few times. The V gene is TRBV19, the J gene TRBJ2-5; D gene uncertain. Trimming took off 5 bases at V and 5 bases at J, with 15 bases between the two ends. The CDR3 is 14 residues long. CDR1 and CDR2 from the germline V gene are LNHDA and SQIVND (reference sequence). CDR3 bases: TGTGCCAGTAGTGTTCAACCCTTAGCCGAGACCCAGTACTTC. Residues: CASSVQPLAETQYF.

V and J are TRBV7-2 and TRBJ2-2; TRBD1 aligns across 8 bases. In germline, CDR1 is SGHTA, CDR2 FQGNSA. V lost 2 bases, J lost 2 bases, and 7 bases stayed unmatched. This CDR3 is 17 amino acids long. The CDR3 is CASSLSWQGANTGELFF. The CDR3 DNA reads as TGTGCCAGCAGCTTAAGCTGGCAGGGGGCAAACACCGGGGAGCTGTTTTTT.

This clone was seen more than once but under ten times. This chain connects TRBV19 to TRBJ2-2, with D possibly matching TRBD2 (5 bases). Between the trimmed V and J ends, which lost 8 bases and 8 bases, there was a span of 18 bases. Germline CDR1 reads LNHDA; CDR2 reads SQIVND (reference sequence). The CDR3 extends over 14 amino acids. CDR3 loop: CASEGPQHRGELFF. For the CDR3, the DNA is TGTGCCAGTGAGGGCCCACAACACAGAGGGGAGCTGTTTTTT.

The chain uses TRBV9 and TRBJ2-7; 7 nucleotides match TRBD1. Germline values: CDR1 SGDLS, CDR2 YYNGEE. The CDR3 has 14 amino acids. V trimming: 3 bases; J trimming: 0 bases; junction bases outside the gene matches: 3. CDR3 protein: CASSATGDSYEQYF. The CDR3 DNA follows: TGTGCCAGCAGCGCAACAGGGGACTCCTACGAGCAGTACTTC.

This clone has a handful of counts. V gene TRBV2 combines with J gene TRBJ2-1; 12 positions agree with TRBD2. V gave up 6 bases and J gave up 6 bases; unmatched junction bases: 15. The CDR3 extends over 18 amino acids. Germline V gives CDR1 SNHLY, CDR2 FYNNEI. The CDR3 nucleotides read TGTGCCAGCAGGGGGTCCCCTACTAGCGGGGGGTCCCTCAATGAGCAGTTCTTC. Protein product: CASRGSPTSGGSLNEQFF.

This clone showed up just a few times. The chain employs TRBV9 and TRBJ2-1; a possible D gene is TRBD2 (5 bases). Germline assignment: CDR1 SGDLS and CDR2 YYNGEE. The CDR3 is made up of 13 amino acids. The V gene lost 0 bases and the J gene lost 6 bases, with 7 bases spanning the gap. The CDR3 sequence is CASSVGRRNEQFF. The DNA for the CDR3 is TGTGCCAGCAGCGTAGGGAGGCGCAATGAGCAGTTCTTC. The full variable domain, its missing parts supplied by reference TRBV9 and TRBJ2-1, is DSGVTQTPKHLITATGQRVTLRCSPRSGDLSVYWYQQSLDQGLQFLIQYYNGEERAKGNILERFSAQQFPDLHSELNLSSLELGDSALYFCASSVGRRNEQFFGPGTRLTVL.

The chain has TRBV5-4 and TRBJ1-5; TRBD1 is a possible D gene (5 bases). V dropped 0 bases and J dropped 4 bases, with 11 bases sitting between them. Germline V lookup: CDR1 SGHNT, CDR2 YYREEE (reference sequence). This CDR3 has 15 residues. CDR3 amino acids: CASSLEGAYNQPQHF. CDR3 bases: TGTGCCAGCAGCTTGGAAGGGGCCTATAATCAGCCCCAGCATTTT.

This clone was counted between two and nine times. This chain uses TRBV5-1 with TRBJ2-4, with 8 bases matching TRBD1. CDR1 is SGHRS, CDR2 YFSETQ, per germline. V was clipped by 3 bases and J by 9 bases; unmatched bases: 11. This CDR3 comprises 15 residues. Here the CDR3 reads CASSYAVGQGGIQYF. In nucleotides, the CDR3 is TGCGCCAGCAGCTATGCCGTAGGACAGGGCGGCATTCAGTACTTC.

The chain combines TRBV5-6 with TRBJ1-5; maybe TRBD1 (6 bases). The CDR3 runs 16 residues. Trimming took 0 bases from V and 5 from J, leaving 15 bases between them. CDR1 and CDR2 (germline): SGHDT, YYEEEE. CDR3 coding DNA: TGTGCCAGCAGCTTGGGAGTCCGGCAGGGGCATCAGCCCCAGCATTTT. Translation: CASSLGVRQGHQPQHF.

The J gene is TRBJ2-2, the V gene TRBV7-2; D is unresolved. The CDR3 is 15 residues long. Germline lookup yields CDR1 SGHTA and CDR2 FQGNSA. V dropped 3 bases and J dropped 5 bases, with 13 bases sitting between them. The CDR3 nucleotides read TGTGCCAGCAGCTTTGGCCGGGTTGGGACCGGGGAGCTGTTTTTT. Encoded protein: CASSFGRVGTGELFF.

This clone was found a few times. The chain couples TRBV5-1 to TRBJ1-2; 7 bases line up with TRBD1. Germline lookup yields CDR1 SGHRS and CDR2 YFSETQ. The CDR3 contains 15 residues. V shed 7 bases, J shed 0 bases, and the junction held 9 bases outside the gene matches. The CDR3 DNA reads as TGCGCCAGCGGTCCGGCAGGGGGATCTAACTATGGCTACACCTTC. Amino acid sequence: CASGPAGGSNYGYTF.

This clone was observed a few times. J is TRBJ2-1 and V is TRBV11-2, with a tentative D call TRBD2 (5 bases). V shed 0 bases and J shed 0 bases, with 15 bases lying between them. The germline V gene has CDR1 SGHAT and CDR2 FQNNGV. This CDR3 region has 18 residues. Here the CDR3 DNA reads TGTGCCAGCAGCTTAGAAGGAGGCAGTCAAAGCTCCTACAATGAGCAGTTCTTC. The encoded protein is CASSLEGGSQSSYNEQFF.

This chain joins TRBV13 and TRBJ2-3; a weak D match, TRBD1 (5 bases). Per the germline V gene, CDR1 is PRHDT and CDR2 is FYEKMQ (reference sequence). The CDR3 is 17 residues long. CDR3 DNA sequence: TGTGCTTCCGCTAGGGGCAACCGCAATCCGCTCCCAGATACGCAGTATTTT. Translation: CASARGNRNPLPDTQYF.

The chain combines TRBV6-5 with TRBJ2-3; D possibly corresponds to TRBD2 (5 bases). V was clipped by 2 bases and J by 3 bases, with 9 bases between them. The CDR3 is 14 residues long. Looked up from germline, CDR1 is MNHEY and CDR2 is SVGAGI. The DNA of the CDR3 is TGTGCCAGCAGTTACCGGGGAACTACAGATACGCAGTATTTT. Residues: CASSYRGTTDTQYF.

This clone occurred a few times. The CDR3 DNA reads TGTGCCAGCAGCGTAGACAGGGGCATCGCCGAGCAGTACTTC. This translates into CASSVDRGIAEQYF. The chain carries TRBV9 and TRBJ2-7, with 7 bases that match TRBD1. The CDR3 sequence is 14 residues long. V lost 0 bases, J lost 6 bases, and 6 bases stayed unmatched. Per germline, CDR1 SGDLS and CDR2 YYNGEE.

The chain has TRBV27 and TRBJ1-1; D might be TRBD1 (6 bases). Trimming shortened V by 5 bases and J by 7 bases, and 11 bases separated the two germline ends. There are 12 residues in the CDR3. Per germline, CDR1 MNHEY and CDR2 SMNVEV (reference sequence). CDR3 region: CASSTQGSEAFF. The CDR3 nucleotides read TGTGCCAGCAGTACACAGGGAAGTGAAGCTTTCTTT.

In this sample, this clone turned up a few times. The chain links TRBV2 to TRBJ2-5, with D perhaps TRBD1 (6 bases). The V end lost 3 bases, the J end lost 1 base, and 12 bases lay between the germline ends. The CDR3 has 15 amino acids. Germline values: CDR1 SNHLY, CDR2 FYNNEI. CDR3 region: CASSEPQGFQETQYF. For the CDR3, the DNA is TGTGCCAGCAGTGAGCCCCAGGGGTTCCAAGAGACCCAGTACTTC.

The chain uses TRBV5-4 and TRBJ1-2; the D is unclear. V lost 0 bases and J 6 bases, leaving 12 bases between the germline ends. This CDR3 region has 14 residues. Germline lookup yields CDR1 SGHNT and CDR2 YYREEE (reference sequence). As DNA, the CDR3 is TGTGCCAGCAGCTTGGTAGAGGGTTTCCATGGCTACACCTTC. Protein: CASSLVEGFHGYTF. The full variable domain, with the rest looked up from reference TRBV5-4 and TRBJ1-2, is ETGVTQSPTHLIKTRGQQVTLRCSSQSGHNTVSWYQQALGQGPQFIFQYYREEENGRGNFPPRFSGLQFPNYSSELNVNALELDDSALYLCASSLVEGFHGYTFGSGTRLTVV.

This chain links TRBV2 with TRBJ2-7; possibly TRBD2 for D (5 bases). This CDR3 has 15 amino acids. V was cut by 2 bases and J by 11 bases, with 22 bases left in between. The germline V gene encodes CDR1 SNHLY and CDR2 FYNNEI. As DNA, the CDR3 is TGTGCCAGCAGTGAAAGTTCGAGGGTTCGGGGAGATAAGTACTTC. Its protein product is CASSESSRVRGDKYF.

The rearrangement links TRBV5-1 to TRBJ1-5; 9 bases are a match to TRBD1. The trim removed 4 bases at V and 1 base at J, leaving 3 bases unmatched. CDR1 is SGHRS and CDR2 is YFSETQ in the germline V gene. This CDR3 is built from 15 residues. CDR3 DNA: TGCGCCAGCAGCGTACAGGGGGCCAGCAATCAGCCCCAGCATTTT. Its protein product is CASSVQGASNQPQHF.

The rearrangement joins TRBV7-8 to TRBJ1-2; 7 positions match TRBD1. J gave up 8 bases and V 4 bases, and 7 bases lay outside the gene matches. Looked up from germline, CDR1 is SGHVS and CDR2 is FQNEAQ. This CDR3 has 13 amino acids. CDR3 coding DNA: TGTGCCAGCAGCTCAAGACAGGGAAGCGGCTACACCTTC. Amino acid sequence: CASSSRQGSGYTF.

Here the CDR3 DNA reads TGTGCCAGCAGCTTAGGCCCGGGGGGCAGCGGGCAAGAGACCCAGTACTTC. Encoded protein: CASSLGPGGSGQETQYF. The gene calls are TRBV7-2 and TRBJ2-5, with TRBD2 as a possible D gene (7 bases). The CDR3 sequence is 17 residues long. CDR1 and CDR2 (germline): SGHTA, FQGNSA. V shed 1 base and J shed 2 bases, with 17 bases lying between them.